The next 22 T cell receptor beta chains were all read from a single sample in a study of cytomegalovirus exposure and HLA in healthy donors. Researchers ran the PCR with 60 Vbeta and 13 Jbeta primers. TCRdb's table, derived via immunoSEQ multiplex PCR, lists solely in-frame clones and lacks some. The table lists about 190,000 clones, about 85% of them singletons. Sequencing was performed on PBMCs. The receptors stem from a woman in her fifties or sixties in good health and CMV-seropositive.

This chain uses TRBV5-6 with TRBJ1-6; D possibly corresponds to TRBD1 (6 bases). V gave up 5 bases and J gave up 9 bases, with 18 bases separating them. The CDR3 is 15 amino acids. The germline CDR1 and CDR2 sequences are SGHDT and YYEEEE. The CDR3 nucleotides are TGTGCCAGCAGGAGGACAGCCGTCCGAGGTTCACCCCTCCACTTT. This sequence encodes CASRRTAVRGSPLHF.

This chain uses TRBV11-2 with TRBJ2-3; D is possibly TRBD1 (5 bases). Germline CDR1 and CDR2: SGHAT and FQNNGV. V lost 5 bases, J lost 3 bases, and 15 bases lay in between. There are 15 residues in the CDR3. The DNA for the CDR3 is TGTGCCAGCAGCCTGGCGTTAAGGGGTACAGATACGCAGTATTTT. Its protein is CASSLALRGTDTQYF.

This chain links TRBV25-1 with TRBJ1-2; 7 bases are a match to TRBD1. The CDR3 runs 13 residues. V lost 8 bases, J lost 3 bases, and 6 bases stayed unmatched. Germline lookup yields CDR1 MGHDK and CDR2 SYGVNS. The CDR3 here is CASGETGDYGYTF. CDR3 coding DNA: TGTGCCAGCGGCGAAACAGGGGACTATGGCTACACCTTC.

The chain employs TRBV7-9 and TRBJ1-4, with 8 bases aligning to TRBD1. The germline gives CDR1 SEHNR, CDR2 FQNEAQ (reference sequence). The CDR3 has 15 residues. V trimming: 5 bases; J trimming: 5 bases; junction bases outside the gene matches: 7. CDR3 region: CASSQGASENEKLFF. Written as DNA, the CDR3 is TGTGCCAGCAGCCAGGGGGCCAGTGAAAATGAAAAACTGTTTTTT.

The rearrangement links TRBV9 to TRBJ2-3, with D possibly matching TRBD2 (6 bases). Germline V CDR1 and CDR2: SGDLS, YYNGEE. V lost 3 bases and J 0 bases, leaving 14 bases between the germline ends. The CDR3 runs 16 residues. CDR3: CASSAGGTGSTDTQYF. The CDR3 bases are TGTGCCAGCAGCGCCGGGGGAACGGGGAGCACAGATACGCAGTATTTT.

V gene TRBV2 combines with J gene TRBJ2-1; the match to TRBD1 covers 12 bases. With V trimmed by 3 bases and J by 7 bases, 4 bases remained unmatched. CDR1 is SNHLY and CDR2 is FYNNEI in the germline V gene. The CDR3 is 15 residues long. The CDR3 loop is CASSEEGQGANEQFF. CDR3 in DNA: TGTGCCAGCAGTGAGGAGGGACAGGGGGCGAATGAGCAGTTCTTC.

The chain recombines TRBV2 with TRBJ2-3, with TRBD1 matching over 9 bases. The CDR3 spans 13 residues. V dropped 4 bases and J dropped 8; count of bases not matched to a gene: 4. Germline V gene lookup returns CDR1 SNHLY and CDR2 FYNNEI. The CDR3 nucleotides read TGTGCCAGCAGTGGGGACAGGGCGGGTACGCAGTATTTT. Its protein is CASSGDRAGTQYF.

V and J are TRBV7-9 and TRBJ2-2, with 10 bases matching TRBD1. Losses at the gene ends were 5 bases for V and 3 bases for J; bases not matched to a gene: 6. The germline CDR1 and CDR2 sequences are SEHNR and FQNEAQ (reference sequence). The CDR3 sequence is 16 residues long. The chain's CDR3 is CASSGRTGGDTGELFF. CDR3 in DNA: TGTGCCAGCAGCGGACGGACAGGGGGGGACACCGGGGAGCTGTTTTTT. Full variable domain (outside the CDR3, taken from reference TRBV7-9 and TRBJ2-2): DTGVSQNPRHKITKRGQNVTFRCDPISEHNRLYWYRQTLGQGPEFLTYFQNEAQLEKSRLLSDRFSAERPKGSFSTLEIQRTEQGDSAMYLCASSGRTGGDTGELFFGEGSRLTVL.

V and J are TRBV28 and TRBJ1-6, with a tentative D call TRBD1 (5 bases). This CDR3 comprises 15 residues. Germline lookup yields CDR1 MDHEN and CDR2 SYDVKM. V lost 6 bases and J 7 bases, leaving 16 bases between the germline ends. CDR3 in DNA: TGTGCCAGCAGACGGGGGTTTAATAAGAATTCACCCCTCCACTTT. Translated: CASRRGFNKNSPLHF. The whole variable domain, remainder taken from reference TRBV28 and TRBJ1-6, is DVKVTQSSRYLVKRTGEKVFLECVQDMDHENMFWYRQDPGLGLRLIYFSYDVKMKEKGDIPEGYSVSREKKERFSLILESASTNQTSMYLCASRRGFNKNSPLHFGNGTRLTVT.

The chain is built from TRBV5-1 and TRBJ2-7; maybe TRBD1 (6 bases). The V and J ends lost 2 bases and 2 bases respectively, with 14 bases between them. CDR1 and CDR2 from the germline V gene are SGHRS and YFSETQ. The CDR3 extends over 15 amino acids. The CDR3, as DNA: TGCGCCAGCAGCTTAACCGGGACATTGACCTACGAGCAGTACTTC. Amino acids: CASSLTGTLTYEQYF.

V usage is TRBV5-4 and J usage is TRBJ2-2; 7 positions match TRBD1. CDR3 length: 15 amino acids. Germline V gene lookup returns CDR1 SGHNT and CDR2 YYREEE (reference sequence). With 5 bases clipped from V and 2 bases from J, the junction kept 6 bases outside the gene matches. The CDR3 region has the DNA TGTGCCAGCAGTTACGGGACAGACAACACCGGGGAGCTGTTTTTT. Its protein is CASSYGTDNTGELFF.

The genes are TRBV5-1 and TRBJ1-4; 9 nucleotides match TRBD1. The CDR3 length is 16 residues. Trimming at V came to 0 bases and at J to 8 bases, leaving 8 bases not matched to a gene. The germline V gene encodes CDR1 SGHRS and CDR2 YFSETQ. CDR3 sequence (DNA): TGCGCCAGCAGCTTGGCCGCCGGGACAGGGCACGAAAAACTGTTTTTT. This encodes CASSLAAGTGHEKLFF.

Here the CDR3 reads CASSQGGVRGRHYGYTF. In nucleotides, the CDR3 is TGCGCCAGCAGCCAAGGAGGGGTCAGGGGGCGTCACTATGGCTACACCTTC. The chain combines TRBV4-1 with TRBJ1-2; 8 bases match TRBD1. The CDR3 consists of 17 residues. Germline assignment: CDR1 MGHRA and CDR2 YSYEKL. Trimming cost V 1 base and J 3 bases; bases outside gene matches: 10.

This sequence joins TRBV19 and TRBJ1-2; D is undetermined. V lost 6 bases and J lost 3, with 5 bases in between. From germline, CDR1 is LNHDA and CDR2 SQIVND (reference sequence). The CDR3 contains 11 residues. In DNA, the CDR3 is TGTGCCAGTAGCGGGGACTATGGCTACACCTTC. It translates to CASSGDYGYTF. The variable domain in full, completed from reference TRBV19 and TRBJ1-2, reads DGGITQSPKYLFRKEGQNVTLSCEQNLNHDAMYWYRQDPGQGLRLIYYSQIVNDFQKGDIAEGYSVSREKKESFPLTVTSAQKNPTAFYLCASSGDYGYTFGSGTRLTVV.

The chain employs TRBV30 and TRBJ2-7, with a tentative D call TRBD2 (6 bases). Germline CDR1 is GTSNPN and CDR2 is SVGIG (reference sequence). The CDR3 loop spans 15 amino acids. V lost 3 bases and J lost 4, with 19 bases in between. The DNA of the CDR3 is TGTGCCTGGAGCCGTGGGGGACTCCCCATTTACGAGCAGTACTTC. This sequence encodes CAWSRGGLPIYEQYF.

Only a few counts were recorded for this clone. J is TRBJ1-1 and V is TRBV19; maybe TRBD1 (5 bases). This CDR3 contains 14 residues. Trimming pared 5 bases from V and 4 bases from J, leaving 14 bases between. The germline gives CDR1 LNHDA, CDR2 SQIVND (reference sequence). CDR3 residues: CASSLGQGGTEAFF. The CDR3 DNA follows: TGTGCCAGTAGTTTGGGGCAGGGAGGCACTGAAGCTTTCTTT.

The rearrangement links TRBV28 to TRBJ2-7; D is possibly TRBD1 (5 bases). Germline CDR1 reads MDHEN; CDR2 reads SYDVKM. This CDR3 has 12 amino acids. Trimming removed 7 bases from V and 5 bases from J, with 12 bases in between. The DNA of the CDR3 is TGTGCCAGCAACCAGGGTGGGGACGAGCAGTACTTC. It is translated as CASNQGGDEQYF.

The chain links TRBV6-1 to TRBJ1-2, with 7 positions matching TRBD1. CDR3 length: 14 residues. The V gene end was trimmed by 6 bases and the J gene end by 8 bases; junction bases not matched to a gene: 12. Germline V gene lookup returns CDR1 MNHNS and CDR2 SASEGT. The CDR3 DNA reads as TGTGCCAGCAGGGAAATCGGACAGGCATTGGGCTACACCTTC. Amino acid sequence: CASREIGQALGYTF.

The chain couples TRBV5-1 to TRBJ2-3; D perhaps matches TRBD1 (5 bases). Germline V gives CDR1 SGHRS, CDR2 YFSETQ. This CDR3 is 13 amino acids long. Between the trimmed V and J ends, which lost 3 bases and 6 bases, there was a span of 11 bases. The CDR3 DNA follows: TGCGCCAGCAGCTCGCAGGGTGCGGATACGCAGTATTTT. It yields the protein CASSSQGADTQYF.

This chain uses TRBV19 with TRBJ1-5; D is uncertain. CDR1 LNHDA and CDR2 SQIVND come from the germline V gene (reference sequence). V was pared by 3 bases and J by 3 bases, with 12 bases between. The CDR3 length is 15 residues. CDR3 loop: CASSISGSHNQPQHF. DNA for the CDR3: TGTGCCAGTAGTATTTCAGGTTCTCACAATCAGCCCCAGCATTTT.

CDR3 amino acids: CSVRTGAGNTIYF. DNA of the CDR3: TGCAGCGTCCGGACAGGGGCCGGAAACACCATATATTTT. The chain is built from TRBV29-1 and TRBJ1-3, with 9 bases aligning to TRBD1. The germline gives CDR1 SQVTM, CDR2 ANQGSEA. The junction had 4 bases not matched to a gene; V was cut back by 6 bases and J by 4 bases. CDR3 length: 13 residues. Based on the CDR3 plus reference TRBV29-1 and TRBJ1-3, the full variable domain is SAVISQKPSRDICQRGTSLTIQCQVDSQVTMMFWYRQQPGQSLTLIATANQGSEATYESGFVIDKFPISRPNLTFSTLTVSNMSPEDSSIYLCSVRTGAGNTIYFGEGSWLTVV.

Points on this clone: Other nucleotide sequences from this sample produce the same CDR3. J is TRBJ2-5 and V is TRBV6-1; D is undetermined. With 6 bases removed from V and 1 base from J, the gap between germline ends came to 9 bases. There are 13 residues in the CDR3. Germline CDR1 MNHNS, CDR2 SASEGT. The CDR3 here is CASSSGFQETQYF. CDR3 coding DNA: TGTGCCAGCAGCTCCGGGTTCCAAGAGACCCAGTACTTC.